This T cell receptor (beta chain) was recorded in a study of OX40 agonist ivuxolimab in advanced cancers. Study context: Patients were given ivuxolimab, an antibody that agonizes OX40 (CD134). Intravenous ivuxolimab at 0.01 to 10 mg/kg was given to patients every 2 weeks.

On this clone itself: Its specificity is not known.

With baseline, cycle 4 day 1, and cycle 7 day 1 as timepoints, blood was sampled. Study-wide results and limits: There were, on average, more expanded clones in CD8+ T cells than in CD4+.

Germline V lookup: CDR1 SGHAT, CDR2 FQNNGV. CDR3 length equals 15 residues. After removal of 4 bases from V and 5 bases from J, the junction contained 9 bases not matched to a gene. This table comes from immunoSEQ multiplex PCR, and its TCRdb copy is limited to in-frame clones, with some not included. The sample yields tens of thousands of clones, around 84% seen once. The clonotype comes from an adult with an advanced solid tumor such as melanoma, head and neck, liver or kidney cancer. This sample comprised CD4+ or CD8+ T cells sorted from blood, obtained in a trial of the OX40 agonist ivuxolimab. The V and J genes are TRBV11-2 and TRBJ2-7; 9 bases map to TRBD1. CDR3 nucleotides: TGTGCCAGCAGCTCCCCCGGGACAGGGTTGGACGAGCAGTACTTC. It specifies CASSSPGTGLDEQYF.